Below are 11 T cell receptor beta chains sequenced from a single sample in a study of T cell responses to AZD1222 COVID-19 vaccine. Produced via immunoSEQ multiplex PCR; TCRdb's table is partial and in-frame only. This table holds about 120,000 clones, about 91% found once. The source material was peripheral blood, sampled on day 0 of AZD1222 vaccination. These receptors all come from an adult in good health.

The CDR3 DNA reads TGTGCCAGCAGTTCCCCCGGGACAGGCTACGAGCAGTACTTC. Encoded protein: CASSSPGTGYEQYF. V and J are TRBV28 and TRBJ2-7; 8 bases map to TRBD1. Germline-derived CDR1 and CDR2 are MDHEN and SYDVKM. V was clipped by 4 bases and J by 3 bases; unmatched bases: 5. The CDR3 sequence is 14 residues long.

V gene TRBV9 combines with J gene TRBJ1-1; 7 bases are shared with TRBD1. The germline CDR1 and CDR2 sequences are SGDLS and YYNGEE. The ends lost 3 bases at V and 4 bases at J; junction bases unmatched: 6. CDR3 length: 14 amino acids. The CDR3 is CASSDPGGGTEAFF. In nucleotides, the CDR3 is TGTGCCAGCAGCGACCCAGGGGGTGGCACTGAAGCTTTCTTT.

The chain joins TRBV12-3 or TRBV12-4 to TRBJ1-4; D not certain. V gave up 5 bases and J gave up 6 bases, with 10 bases separating them. This CDR3 spans 13 amino acids. CDR3 nucleotides: TGTGCCAGCAGTCGGTCCGGGGATGAAAAACTGTTTTTT. The encoded protein is CASSRSGDEKLFF.

This clone was picked up one time. The chain recombines TRBV3-1 (or the pseudogene TRBV3-2) with TRBJ1-3; D not resolved. The CDR3 loop spans 18 amino acids. Trimming pared 4 bases from V and 1 base from J, leaving 20 bases between. Germline CDR1 is LGHDT and CDR2 is YNNKEL (reference sequence). CDR3 residues: CASSLTYSPASSGNTIYF. Written as DNA, the CDR3 is TGTGCCAGCAGCCTGACTTACTCCCCGGCGAGTTCTGGAAACACCATATATTTT.

The chain employs TRBV6-1 and TRBJ1-5; the match to TRBD1 covers 10 bases. CDR1 is MNHNS, CDR2 SASEGT, per germline. V lost 2 bases to trimming and J lost 6 bases; unmatched junction nucleotides: 7. The CDR3 spans 16 residues. CDR3 in amino acids: CASSEYRQGAFQPQHF. CDR3 DNA sequence: TGTGCCAGCAGTGAATATCGACAGGGGGCTTTTCAGCCCCAGCATTTT.

The CDR3 sequence: CASSESWGSDTQYF. Here the CDR3 DNA reads TGCGCCAGCAGTGAGTCCTGGGGATCAGATACGCAGTATTTT. V usage is TRBV10-1 and J usage is TRBJ2-3; D is ambiguous. The CDR3 is made up of 14 amino acids. Per the germline V gene, CDR1 is WNHNN and CDR2 is SYGVQD (reference sequence). The V gene lost 0 bases and the J gene lost 4 bases, with 8 bases spanning the gap.

The chain is built from TRBV19 and TRBJ1-1; D not certain. The CDR3 is made up of 11 amino acids. V shed 7 bases and J shed 0 bases, with 3 bases lying between them. Germline CDR1 reads LNHDA; CDR2 reads SQIVND (reference sequence). The CDR3 DNA sequence: TGTGCCAGTAACTTGAACACTGAAGCTTTCTTT. It specifies CASNLNTEAFF.

This chain connects TRBV7-9 to TRBJ1-2, with TRBD1 matching 9 bases. V lost 11 bases, J lost 6 bases, and 7 bases stayed unmatched. This CDR3 region has 12 residues. Germline V lookup: CDR1 SEHNR, CDR2 FQNEAQ (reference sequence). The CDR3 DNA is TGTGCCGGAGGACAGGGGCCAGATGGCTACACCTTC. It translates to CAGGQGPDGYTF.

This clone was detected only once. The V and J genes are TRBV2 and TRBJ2-2; D not certain. The CDR3 consists of 11 residues. From germline, CDR1 is SNHLY and CDR2 FYNNEI. The germline V and J ends were trimmed by 5 bases and 3 bases, with 1 base remaining between them. This chain's CDR3 is CASSYTGELFF. The CDR3 DNA reads as TGTGCCAGCAGTTACACCGGGGAGCTGTTTTTT.

J is TRBJ2-7 and V is TRBV7-2, with a possible D match to TRBD2 (5 bases). CDR1 and CDR2 from the germline V gene are SGHTA and FQGNSA. This CDR3 spans 12 amino acids. With 1 base removed from V and 6 bases from J, the gap between germline ends came to 7 bases. CDR3 region: CASSLGRSEQYF. The CDR3 bases are TGTGCCAGCAGCTTAGGGAGGTCCGAGCAGTACTTC.

The chain has TRBV6-2 or TRBV6-3 and TRBJ1-5; D unclear. The CDR3 consists of 13 residues. Germline-derived CDR1 and CDR2 are MNHEY and SVGEGT. Deletions cut 6 bases from V and 4 bases from J, with 10 bases between. CDR3 loop: CASSFGWNQPQHF. CDR3 nucleotide sequence: TGTGCCAGCAGCTTCGGCTGGAATCAGCCCCAGCATTTT.